This is a list of T cell receptor beta chains from one sample in a study of human T cells and chemical hapten exposure. One entry per CDR3 protein results from TCRdb running MiXCR on the RACE reads. The table lists tens of thousands of distinct CDR3 sequences, about 8.6% of them singletons. Input material: whole blood. The receptors were sampled from a female donor in good health. Some clones in this sample may be carry-over from other donors' samples. CDR3s include the opening cysteine and the closing phenylalanine or tryptophan. A D gene is named only where the DNA matches it firmly. Size is omitted from some rows. Given values are once, few, many or a class for expanded clones.

D	V	size	J	CDR3	DNA
-	TRBV24-1	medium-sized	TRBJ2-3	CATSDSTRMTDTQYF	TGTGCCACCAGTGATTCGACTAGAATGACAGATACGCAGTATTTT
-	TRBV6-2/TRBV6-3	few	TRBJ2-7	CASSYDAVSYEQYF	TGTGCCAGCAGTTACGATGCTGTCTCCTACGAGCAGTACTTC
TRBD2	TRBV29-1	few	TRBJ2-1	CSVSGGVRERYNEQFF	TGCAGCGTTTCAGGTGGAGTGCGGGAGCGGTACAATGAGCAGTTCTTC
-	TRBV5-1	-	TRBJ2-2	CASSLGQNTGELFF	TGCGCCAGCAGCCTGGGGCAGAACACCGGGGAGCTGTTTTTT
-	TRBV12-3/TRBV12-4	many	TRBJ2-3	CASSLGRSDTQYF	TGTGCCAGCAGTTTAGGACGCTCCGATACGCAGTATTTT
TRBD1	TRBV27	-	TRBJ1-4	CASRTGQSEKLFF	TGTGCCAGCAGGACAGGGCAATCAGAAAAACTGTTTTTT
-	TRBV6-6	-	TRBJ2-5	CASSQSSEETQYF	TGTGCCAGCAGCCAATCTAGTGAGGAGACCCAGTACTTC
-	TRBV20-1	many	TRBJ2-2	CSAREDPNTGELFF	TGCAGTGCTAGAGAGGACCCTAACACCGGGGAGCTGTTTTTT
TRBD1	TRBV2	-	TRBJ1-1	CASSEWGRGLTEAFF	TGTGCCAGCAGTGAATGGGGCAGGGGGTTAACTGAAGCTTTCTTT
TRBD1	TRBV5-4	few	TRBJ2-3	CASSSFRDSPTDTQYF	TGTGCCAGCAGCTCCTTCCGGGACAGCCCCACAGATACGCAGTATTTT
TRBD1	TRBV12-3/TRBV12-4	-	TRBJ2-5	CASSLGQGAGETQYF	TGTGCCAGCAGTTTAGGGCAGGGGGCGGGGGAGACCCAGTACTTC
TRBD1	TRBV18	-	TRBJ2-5	CASSPGQVQETQYF	TGTGCCAGCTCACCCGGACAGGTCCAAGAGACCCAGTACTTC
-	TRBV29-1	many	TRBJ1-1	CSVGLGGEAFF	TGCAGCGTGGGCTTGGGAGGTGAAGCTTTCTTT
-	TRBV3-1	-	TRBJ2-3	CASSQDGAAGTDTQYF	TGTGCCAGCAGCCAAGATGGAGCGGCGGGCACAGATACGCAGTATTTT
-	TRBV5-1	many	TRBJ1-4	CASSLTLATNEKLFF	TGCGCCAGCAGCTTGACACTAGCAACTAATGAAAAACTGTTTTTT
TRBD1	TRBV5-4	-	TRBJ2-5	CASSPGQGDQETQYF	TGTGCCAGCAGCCCCGGACAGGGTGACCAAGAGACCCAGTACTTC
TRBD2	TRBV30	-	TRBJ2-7	CAWSVGLAGGHEQYF	TGTGCCTGGAGTGTAGGCCTAGCGGGAGGACACGAGCAGTACTTC
TRBD1	TRBV29-1	few	TRBJ2-1	CSVEEGTGGYNEQFF	TGCAGCGTTGAGGAGGGGACAGGGGGCTACAATGAGCAGTTCTTC
-	TRBV6-1	few	TRBJ1-1	CASKRFGDTEAFF	TGTGCCAGTAAGAGGTTCGGGGACACTGAAGCTTTCTTT
-	TRBV28	many	TRBJ1-6	CASRGTLPNSPLHF	TGTGCCAGCAGGGGGACACTTCCTAATTCACCCCTCCACTTT
-	TRBV7-2	-	TRBJ1-1	CASSLVNRDTEAFF	TGTGCCAGCAGCTTAGTCAACAGGGACACTGAAGCTTTCTTT
-	TRBV6-2/TRBV6-3	few	TRBJ1-1	CASSKQGNTEAFF	TGTGCCAGCAGTAAACAGGGAAATACTGAAGCTTTCTTT
TRBD2	TRBV29-1	few	TRBJ2-7	CSVEGLAGGEQYF	TGCAGCGTGGAGGGACTAGCGGGAGGAGAGCAGTACTTC
TRBD1	TRBV6-1	few	TRBJ1-3	CASSDDRGIGNTIYF	TGTGCCAGCAGTGACGACAGGGGAATCGGAAACACCATATATTTT